This record looks at one T cell receptor beta chain sequence and its context. Its antigen is unidentified. Sequencing libraries for TCR beta were prepared with iRepertoire HTBI primers and Arm-PCR of CDR3 regions. Using its own MiXCR run on the multiplex PCR reads, TCRdb lists one record per CDR3 protein. Of approximately 400,000 distinct CDR3 sequences in the sample, less than 25% were seen once. These data come from a study of regulatory T cells in long-lasting Graves disease. Overall study findings and caveats: Between persistent patients, thousands of public clonotypes were shared, exceeding the 900 to 1,000 shared between new patients.

The time point was: persistent/refractory GD, antithyroid drugs over 5 years with positive TRAb. The authors made the TCR library using RNA they extracted from PBMCs. This material consisted of peripheral blood mononuclear cells (PBMCs), taken when the disease was refractory, from a patient treated with antithyroid drugs. The clonotype was recovered from a female donor with Graves disease.

The CDR3 here is CASRGGGPEDEQYF. DNA for the CDR3: TGTGCCAGCAGGGGAGGGGGGCCGGAGGACGAGCAGTACTTC. This chain links TRBV7-3 with TRBJ2-7; D may be TRBD2 (7 bases). Per germline, CDR1 SGHTA and CDR2 FQGTGA. The CDR3 has 14 residues. V was shortened by 6 bases and J by 5 bases, with 17 bases between the two germline ends. The whole variable domain, remainder taken from reference TRBV7-3 and TRBJ2-7, is GAGVSQTPSNKVTEKGKYVELRCDPISGHTALYWYRQSLGQGPEFLIYFQGTGAADDSGLPNDRFFAVRPEGSVSTLKIQRTERGDSAVYLCASRGGGPEDEQYFGPGTRLTVT.